The 15 T cell receptor beta chains in this list originate from one sample, sequenced in a study of Ad26.COV2.S vaccination and SARS-CoV-2 variants. TCRdb keeps only in-frame clones here, not all; method: immunoSEQ multiplex PCR. This sample yields roughly 400,000 clones, of which 90% are seen a single time; about 4.5% belongs to the top ten. The sample's treatment: some 20 received Ad26.COV2.S at low or high dose, single or two shots; a few received placebo; per-sample allocation not given. Sampling took place 63 days after the first vaccine or placebo injection. The material sequenced was peripheral blood, taken in a trial of Ad26.COV2.S vaccine versus placebo. These receptors were collected from a person between 18 and 65 years old who received the Ad26.COV2.S COVID-19 vaccine or a placebo.

V is TRBV4-2 and J is TRBJ2-5; 10 bases are a match to TRBD2. Germline lookup yields CDR1 LGHNA and CDR2 YNFKEQ. The length of the CDR3 is 17 residues. The V segment lost 0 bases and the J segment 4 bases; nucleotides outside the gene matches: 8. The CDR3 loop reads CASSQEGSGRARETQYF. CDR3 DNA: TGTGCCAGCAGCCAAGAGGGGAGCGGGAGGGCCCGAGAGACCCAGTACTTC.

The genes are TRBV7-9 and TRBJ1-6; D uncertain. The CDR3 contains 13 residues. Germline loops: CDR1 SEHNR, CDR2 FQNEAQ (reference sequence). V gave up 5 bases and J gave up 6 bases, with 8 bases separating them. CDR3 DNA sequence: TGTGCCAGCAGCGCGGACGTTAATTCACCCCTCCACTTT. It encodes CASSADVNSPLHF. Full variable domain (outside the CDR3, taken from reference TRBV7-9 and TRBJ1-6): DTGVSQNPRHKITKRGQNVTFRCDPISEHNRLYWYRQTLGQGPEFLTYFQNEAQLEKSRLLSDRFSAERPKGSFSTLEIQRTEQGDSAMYLCASSADVNSPLHFGNGTRLTVT.

The V call is TRBV19, the J call TRBJ2-1, with a weak D call TRBD2 (5 bases). V dropped 1 base and J dropped 3 bases, with 10 bases sitting between them. Germline V gene sequence: CDR1 LNHDA, CDR2 SQIVND (reference sequence). This CDR3 is 15 amino acids long. Here the CDR3 reads CASSIGGSHYNEQFF. The DNA for the CDR3 is TGTGCCAGTAGTATAGGCGGGTCACACTACAATGAGCAGTTCTTC.

The rearrangement joins TRBV30 to TRBJ2-7; the D gene is possibly TRBD1 (5 bases). In germline, CDR1 is GTSNPN, CDR2 SVGIG (reference sequence). Trimming stripped 0 bases from V and 2 bases from J, with 11 bases between. The CDR3 loop spans 14 amino acids. The CDR3 bases are TGTGCCTGGAGTGTAAAGGGGTCCACCTACGAGCAGTACTTC. Protein product: CAWSVKGSTYEQYF.

The chain has TRBV4-1 and TRBJ1-6; 7 bases are shared with TRBD1. The CDR3 totals 16 residues. V lost 4 bases, J lost 5 bases, and 8 bases stayed unmatched. Germline CDR1 is MGHRA and CDR2 is YSYEKL. In DNA form, the CDR3 reads TGCGCCAGCAGCCCCCGTTGGGACAGCAATAATTCACCCCTCCACTTT. Translating it yields CASSPRWDSNNSPLHF.

The V and J genes are TRBV6-2 or TRBV6-3 and TRBJ2-7; TRBD1 might be the D (6 bases). Germline lookup yields CDR1 MNHEY and CDR2 SVGEGT. The V end lost 5 bases, the J end lost 7 bases, and 9 bases lay between the germline ends. This CDR3 is 11 amino acids long. CDR3 DNA sequence: TGTGCCAGCAGTCAGGGGAGAGAGCAGTACTTC. Protein sequence: CASSQGREQYF.

This chain uses TRBV15 with TRBJ2-5; unclear D gene. Germline-derived CDR1 and CDR2 are LNHNV and YYDKDF (reference sequence). The germline V and J ends were trimmed by 3 bases and 9 bases, with 8 bases remaining between them. This CDR3 region has 11 residues. The CDR3 region has the DNA TGTGCCACCAGCAGGGGCCAGTCCCAGTACTTC. This encodes CATSRGQSQYF.

The CDR3 region has the DNA TGTGCCAGCAGCTTAAACAGGGTTGGCGAGCAGTACTTC. The encoded protein is CASSLNRVGEQYF. The chain recombines TRBV5-4 with TRBJ2-7, with D possibly matching TRBD1 (6 bases). The germline V gene encodes CDR1 SGHNT and CDR2 YYREEE (reference sequence). CDR3 size: 13 residues. The V and J ends lost 2 bases and 6 bases respectively, with 12 bases between them.

The chain links TRBV4-2 to TRBJ2-7; 9 nucleotides align to TRBD2. V shed 4 bases, J shed 5 bases, and the junction held 21 bases outside the gene matches. Germline V gives CDR1 LGHNA, CDR2 YNFKEQ. The CDR3 has 19 amino acids. CDR3 DNA: TGTGCCAGCAGCCCCAATTTCCCCCCAATTAGCGGGAGACAAAACGAGCAGTACTTC. Residues: CASSPNFPPISGRQNEQYF.

J is TRBJ2-7 and V is TRBV6-5, with D perhaps assigned TRBD1 or TRBD2 (7 bases each). The CDR3 has 15 residues. Germline CDR1 MNHEY, CDR2 SVGAGI. Trimming took 6 bases from V and 3 from J, leaving 18 bases between them. The CDR3 region is CASSLSQGGDYEQYF. The CDR3 coding sequence is TGTGCCAGCAGCCTCTCCCAGGGGGGGGACTACGAGCAGTACTTC.

The chain joins TRBV5-1 to TRBJ2-5; 16 nucleotides match TRBD2. The CDR3 has 17 residues. Germline CDR1 SGHRS, CDR2 YFSETQ. V lost 0 bases to trimming and J lost 5 bases; unmatched junction nucleotides: 4. The CDR3 here is CASSLGGLAGGPETQYF. CDR3 nucleotides: TGCGCCAGCAGCTTGGGGGGACTAGCGGGAGGGCCCGAGACCCAGTACTTC. The full variable domain, completed using reference TRBV5-1 and TRBJ2-5, is KAGVTQTPRYLIKTRGQQVTLSCSPISGHRSVSWYQQTPGQGLQFLFEYFSETQRNKGNFPGRFSGRQFSNSRSEMNVSTLELGDSALYLCASSLGGLAGGPETQYFGPGTRLLVL.

J is TRBJ2-3 and V is TRBV6-1; D could derive from TRBD1 or TRBD2 (6 bases each). V was shortened by 3 bases and J by 6 bases, with 22 bases between the two germline ends. The CDR3 has 17 residues. In germline, CDR1 is MNHNS, CDR2 SASEGT. CDR3 DNA: TGTGCCAGCAGTGACTTCCGAACAGGGACTTTGGGGGATACGCAGTATTTT. This sequence encodes CASSDFRTGTLGDTQYF.

This clone appeared a single time. CDR3 nucleotides: TGTGCCAGCTCACGAGAGGTTGGCTATGGCTACACCTTC. Translation: CASSREVGYGYTF. The chain combines TRBV18 with TRBJ1-2; no clear D gene. CDR1 is KGHSH, CDR2 LQKENI, per germline. The CDR3 extends over 13 amino acids. V lost 4 bases, J lost 4 bases, and 10 bases lay in between.

The chain recombines TRBV4-2 with TRBJ2-5, with 7 nucleotides matching TRBD2. The CDR3 totals 17 residues. J was trimmed by 0 bases and V by 1 base; bases with no gene match: 8. Germline-derived CDR1 and CDR2 are LGHNA and YNFKEQ. The CDR3 DNA follows: TGTGCCAGCAGCCAAGTAGGGACTACGTCGTACCAAGAGACCCAGTACTTC. It specifies CASSQVGTTSYQETQYF.

The table lists this clone with a count of one. The V and J genes are TRBV18 and TRBJ2-3, with D uncertain. Germline CDR1 reads KGHSH; CDR2 reads LQKENI. Deletions cut 3 bases from V and 3 bases from J, with 7 bases between. The CDR3 covers 13 residues. CDR3 DNA: TGTGCCAGCTCACCGCAGGCGACAGATACGCAGTATTTT. Translation gives CASSPQATDTQYF.